The clone carrying this T cell receptor beta chain was counted between two and nine times. This sample was taken from a study of T cells in Graves' hyperthyroidism and ophthalmopathy. The CDR3 regions of TCR beta were amplified from RNA transcripts. HTBI primers were the set used in a first-round RT-PCR of the TCR CDR3. TCRdb itself ran the multiplex PCR reads through MiXCR, one entry per CDR3 protein. The sample has 550,000 to 600,000 distinct CDR3 sequences; about 14% are singletons. The receptor comes from a woman aged 18-29 years with Graves' ophthalmopathy. Sequencing used blood.

CDR3 residues: CASSRGQFGYTF. For the CDR3, the DNA is TGTGCCAGCAGCCGAGGACAGTTTGGCTACACCTTC. The chain is built from TRBV7-6 and TRBJ1-2; the D gene is possibly TRBD1 (6 bases). V lost 5 bases and J lost 7, with 11 bases in between. The CDR3 contains 12 residues. CDR1 SGHVS and CDR2 FNYEAQ come from the germline V gene. Complete variable domain (other parts from reference TRBV7-6 and TRBJ1-2): GAGVSQSPRYKVTKRGQDVALRCDPISGHVSLYWYRQALGQGPEFLTYFNYEAQQDKSGLPNDRFSAERPEGSISTLTIQRTEQRDSAMYRCASSRGQFGYTFGSGTRLTVV.